This T cell receptor beta chain appears in the sequencing data of a study of blood T cell repertoires in COVID-19. Germline CDR1 SNHLY, CDR2 FYNNEI. With V trimmed by 6 bases and J by 7 bases, 11 bases remained unmatched. There are 15 residues in the CDR3. The table came from immunoSEQ multiplex PCR; TCRdb's copy has only in-frame clones and leaves some out. The sample carries around 150,000 clones, approximately 85% recorded once. The source material was peripheral blood. This clonotype originated in a man aged 40-55 years with acute or convalescent COVID-19. The rearrangement links TRBV2 to TRBJ1-5, with 8 bases fitting TRBD1. The CDR3 protein is CASRSGQGSFQPQHF. CDR3 nucleotides: TGTGCCAGCAGATCCGGACAGGGAAGTTTCCAGCCCCAGCATTTT.